This T cell receptor (beta chain) was observed in a study of shared clonotypes between healthy human individuals. Study observations and caveats: Naive subsets tended to show greater estimated richness than memory subsets.

Donors comprised only Caucasian adults living in Nashville, Tennessee. The assay was carried out at the deep level. Every subset had its genomic DNA shared out evenly among several immunoSEQ plates. Some clones are missing from TCRdb's copy, which holds only in-frame ones; the method was immunoSEQ multiplex PCR. The sample records hundreds of thousands of clones, 60% to 75% being singletons. This clone has a handful of counts. No antigen is known for it. This clonotype was sampled from a woman in her twenties or thirties in good health. The sample was memory CD4+ T cells sorted from blood. Subset denoted: CD45RA-negative fraction.

CDR3 nucleotides: TGTGCCAGCAGTGAAATGTCAGGGGTCGGAACTGAAGCTTTCTTT. Protein product: CASSEMSGVGTEAFF. The chain combines TRBV6-1 with TRBJ1-1; perhaps TRBD1 as D (6 bases). Trimming cost V 2 bases and J 5 bases, with 15 bases left between them. The CDR3 loop spans 15 amino acids. From germline, CDR1 is MNHNS and CDR2 SASEGT.